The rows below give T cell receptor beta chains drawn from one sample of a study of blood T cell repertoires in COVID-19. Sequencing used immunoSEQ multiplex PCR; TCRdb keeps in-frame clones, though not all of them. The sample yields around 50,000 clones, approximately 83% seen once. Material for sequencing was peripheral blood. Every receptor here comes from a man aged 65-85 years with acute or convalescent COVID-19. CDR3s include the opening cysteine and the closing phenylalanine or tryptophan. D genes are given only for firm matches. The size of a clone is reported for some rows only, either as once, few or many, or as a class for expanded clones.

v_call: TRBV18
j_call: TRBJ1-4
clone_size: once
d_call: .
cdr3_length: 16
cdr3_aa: CASSPPVGGGNEKLFF
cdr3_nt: TGTGCCAGCTCACCACCCGTTGGCGGGGGTAATGAAAAACTGTTTTTT

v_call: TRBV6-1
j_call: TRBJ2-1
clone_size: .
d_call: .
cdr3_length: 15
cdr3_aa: CASSDQGGFYNEQFF
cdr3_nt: TGTGCCAGCAGTGACCAGGGCGGCTTCTACAATGAGCAGTTCTTC

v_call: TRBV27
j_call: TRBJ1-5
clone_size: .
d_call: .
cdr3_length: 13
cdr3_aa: CASSLLSGFAQHF
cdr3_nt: TGTGCCAGCAGTTTACTTTCCGGGTTTGCCCAGCATTTT

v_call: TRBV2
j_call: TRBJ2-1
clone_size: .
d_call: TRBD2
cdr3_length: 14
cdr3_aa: CASQRLAVLNEQFF
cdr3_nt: TGTGCCAGCCAGAGACTAGCGGTCCTCAATGAGCAGTTCTTC

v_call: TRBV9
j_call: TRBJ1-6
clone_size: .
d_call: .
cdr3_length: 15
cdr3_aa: CASSVRGGNNSPLHF
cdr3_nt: TGTGCCAGCAGCGTAAGAGGGGGAAATAATTCACCCCTCCACTTT

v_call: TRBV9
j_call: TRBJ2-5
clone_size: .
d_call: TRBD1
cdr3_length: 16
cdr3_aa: CASSVGPGQGLETQYF
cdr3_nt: TGTGCCAGCAGCGTAGGGCCGGGACAGGGCCTAGAGACCCAGTACTTC

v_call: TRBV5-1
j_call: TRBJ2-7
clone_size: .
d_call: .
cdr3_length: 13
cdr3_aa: CASSDDSSYEQYF
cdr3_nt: TGCGCCAGCAGCGACGACAGCTCCTACGAGCAGTACTTC

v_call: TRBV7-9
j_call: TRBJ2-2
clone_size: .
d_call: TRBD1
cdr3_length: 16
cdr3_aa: CASSLDGQGFTGELFF
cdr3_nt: TGTGCCAGCAGCTTAGACGGACAGGGCTTCACCGGGGAGCTGTTTTTT

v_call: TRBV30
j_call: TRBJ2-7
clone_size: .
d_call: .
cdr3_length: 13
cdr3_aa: CAWRGNRDHEQYF
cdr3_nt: TGTGCCTGGAGGGGCAACAGGGACCACGAGCAGTACTTC

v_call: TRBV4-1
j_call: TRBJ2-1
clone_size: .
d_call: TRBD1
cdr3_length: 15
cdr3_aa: CASSQPGQGYNEQFF
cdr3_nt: TGCGCCAGCAGCCAACCGGGACAGGGCTACAATGAGCAGTTCTTC

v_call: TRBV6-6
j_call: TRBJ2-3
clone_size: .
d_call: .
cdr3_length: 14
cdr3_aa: CASSYPAGTDTQYF
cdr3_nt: TGTGCCAGCAGCTACCCCGCGGGCACAGATACGCAGTATTTT

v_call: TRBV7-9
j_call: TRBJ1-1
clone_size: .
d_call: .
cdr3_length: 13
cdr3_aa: CASSLLTDTEAFF
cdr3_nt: TGTGCCAGCAGCTTATTAACTGACACTGAAGCTTTCTTT

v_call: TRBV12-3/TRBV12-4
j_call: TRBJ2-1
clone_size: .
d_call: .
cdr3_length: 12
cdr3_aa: CASRASVNEQFF
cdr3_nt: TGTGCCAGCAGAGCTAGTGTCAATGAGCAGTTCTTC

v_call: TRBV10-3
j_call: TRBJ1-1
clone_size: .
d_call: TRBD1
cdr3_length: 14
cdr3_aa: CAIRDRAPATEAFF
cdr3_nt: TGTGCCATCAGAGACAGGGCTCCGGCTACTGAAGCTTTCTTT

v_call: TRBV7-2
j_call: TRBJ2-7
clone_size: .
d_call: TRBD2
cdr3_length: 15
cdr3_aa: CASSLEGAGGREQYF
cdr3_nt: TGTGCCAGCAGCTTAGAGGGAGCGGGGGGGCGCGAGCAGTACTTC

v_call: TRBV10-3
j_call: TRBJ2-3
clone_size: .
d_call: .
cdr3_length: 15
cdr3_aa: CAISESSLNTDTQYF
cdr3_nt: TGTGCCATCAGTGAATCTAGCCTCAACACAGATACGCAGTATTTT

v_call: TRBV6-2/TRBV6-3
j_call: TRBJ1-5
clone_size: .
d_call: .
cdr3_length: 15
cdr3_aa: CASSLDTGGNQPQHF
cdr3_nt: TGTGCCAGCAGTCTCGACACGGGGGGCAATCAGCCCCAGCATTTT

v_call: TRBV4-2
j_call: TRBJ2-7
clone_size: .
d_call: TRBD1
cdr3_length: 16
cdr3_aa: CASSQGKPRGLYEQYF
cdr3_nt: TGTGCCAGCAGCCAAGGAAAGCCCAGGGGGCTATACGAGCAGTACTTC

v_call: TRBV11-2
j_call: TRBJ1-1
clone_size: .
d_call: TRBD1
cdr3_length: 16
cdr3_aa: CASSLAGGASDTEAFF
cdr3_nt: TGTGCCAGCAGCTTAGCAGGGGGTGCGAGTGACACTGAAGCTTTCTTT

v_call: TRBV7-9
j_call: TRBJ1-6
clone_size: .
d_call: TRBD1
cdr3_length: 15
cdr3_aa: CASSLETGGNSPLHF
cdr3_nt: TGTGCCAGCAGCTTAGAGACAGGGGGAAATTCACCCCTCCACTTT

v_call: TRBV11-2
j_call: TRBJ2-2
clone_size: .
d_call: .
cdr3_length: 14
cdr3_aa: CASSADSFTGELFF
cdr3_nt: TGTGCCAGCAGCGCCGACAGCTTTACCGGGGAGCTGTTTTTT

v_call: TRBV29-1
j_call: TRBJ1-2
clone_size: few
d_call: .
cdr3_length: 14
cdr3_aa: CSVLEGSEGYGYTF
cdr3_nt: TGCAGCGTCCTTGAGGGATCTGAGGGCTATGGCTACACCTTC

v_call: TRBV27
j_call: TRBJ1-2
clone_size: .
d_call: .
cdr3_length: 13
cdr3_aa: CASSGQNFYGYTF
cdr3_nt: TGTGCCAGCAGCGGACAGAATTTCTATGGCTACACCTTC

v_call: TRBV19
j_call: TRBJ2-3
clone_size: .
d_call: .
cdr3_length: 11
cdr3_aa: CASSEVDTQYF
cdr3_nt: TGTGCCAGTAGTGAGGTAGATACGCAGTATTTT

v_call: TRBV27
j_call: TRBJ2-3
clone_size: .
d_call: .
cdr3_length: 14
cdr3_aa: CASSLYYSTDTQYF
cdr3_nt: TGTGCCAGCAGTTTATACTACAGCACAGATACGCAGTATTTT

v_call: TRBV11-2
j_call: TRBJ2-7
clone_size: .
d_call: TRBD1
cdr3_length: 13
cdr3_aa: CASSTGGSNEQYF
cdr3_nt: TGTGCCAGCAGTACAGGGGGCTCCAACGAGCAGTACTTC

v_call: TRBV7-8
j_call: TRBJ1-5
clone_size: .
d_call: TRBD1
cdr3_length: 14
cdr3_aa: CASSRTTGHQPQHF
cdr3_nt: TGTGCCAGCAGCCGTACGACAGGGCATCAGCCCCAGCATTTT

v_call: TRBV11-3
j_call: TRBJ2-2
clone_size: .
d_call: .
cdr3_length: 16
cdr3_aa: CASSLSQAWRTGELFF
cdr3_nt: TGTGCCAGCAGTCTCTCTCAGGCCTGGAGGACCGGGGAGCTGTTTTTT

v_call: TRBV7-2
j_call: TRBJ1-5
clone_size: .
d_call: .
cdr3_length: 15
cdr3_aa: CASSLSRGGGQPQHF
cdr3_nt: TGTGCCAGCAGCTTATCCAGGGGAGGGGGTCAGCCCCAGCATTTT

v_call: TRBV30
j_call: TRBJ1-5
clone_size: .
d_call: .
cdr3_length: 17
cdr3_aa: CAWRPARGGSSNQPQHF
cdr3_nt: TGTGCCTGGAGACCAGCTCGGGGAGGAAGTAGCAATCAGCCCCAGCATTTT

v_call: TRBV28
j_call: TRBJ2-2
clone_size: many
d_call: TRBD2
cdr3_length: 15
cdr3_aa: CASNGGLAGTGELFF
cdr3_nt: TGTGCCAGTAATGGGGGACTAGCGGGGACCGGGGAGCTGTTTTTT

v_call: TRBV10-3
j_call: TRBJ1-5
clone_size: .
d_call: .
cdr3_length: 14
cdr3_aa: CAISDSNSNQPQHF
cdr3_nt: TGTGCCATCAGTGATTCAAATAGCAATCAGCCCCAGCATTTT

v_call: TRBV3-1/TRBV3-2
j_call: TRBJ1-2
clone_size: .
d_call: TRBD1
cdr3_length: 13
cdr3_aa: CASSQVQGNGYTF
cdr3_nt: TGTGCCAGCAGCCAAGTACAGGGGAATGGCTACACCTTC

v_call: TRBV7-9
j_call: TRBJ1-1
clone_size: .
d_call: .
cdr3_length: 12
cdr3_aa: CASSFPDREAFF
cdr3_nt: TGTGCCAGCAGCTTTCCGGACAGAGAAGCTTTCTTT

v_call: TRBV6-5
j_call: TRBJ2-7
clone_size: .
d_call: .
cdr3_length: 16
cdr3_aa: CASSYSYSLNSYEQYF
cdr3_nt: TGTGCCAGCAGTTATTCGTACAGCCTGAACTCCTACGAGCAGTACTTC

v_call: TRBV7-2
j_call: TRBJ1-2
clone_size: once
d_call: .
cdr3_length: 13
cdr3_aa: CASSLAGRYGYTF
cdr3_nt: TGTGCCAGCAGCCTTGCAGGGCGGTATGGCTACACCTTC

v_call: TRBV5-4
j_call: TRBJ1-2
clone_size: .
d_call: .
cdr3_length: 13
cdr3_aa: CASSLEMSYGYTF
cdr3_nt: TGTGCCAGCAGCTTGGAGATGAGCTATGGCTACACCTTC

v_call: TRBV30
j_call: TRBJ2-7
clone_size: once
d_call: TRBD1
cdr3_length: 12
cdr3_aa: CAWSGQGYEQYF
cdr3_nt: TGTGCCTGGAGTGGACAGGGCTACGAGCAGTACTTC

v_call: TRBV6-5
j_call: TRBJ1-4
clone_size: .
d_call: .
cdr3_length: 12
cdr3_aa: CASKRQDEKLFF
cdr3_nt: TGTGCCAGCAAACGGCAGGATGAAAAACTGTTTTTT

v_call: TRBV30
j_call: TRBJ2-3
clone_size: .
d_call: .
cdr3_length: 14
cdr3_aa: CAWKYSGNTDTQYF
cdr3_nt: TGTGCCTGGAAGTATAGCGGTAACACAGATACGCAGTATTTT

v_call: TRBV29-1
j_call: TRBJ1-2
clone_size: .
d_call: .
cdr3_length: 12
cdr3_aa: CSAYSPQPGYTF
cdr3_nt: TGCAGCGCATACAGTCCCCAGCCCGGCTACACCTTC

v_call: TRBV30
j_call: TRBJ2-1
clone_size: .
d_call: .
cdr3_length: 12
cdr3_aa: CAWSVPGHEQFF
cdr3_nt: TGTGCCTGGAGTGTACCAGGCCATGAGCAGTTCTTC

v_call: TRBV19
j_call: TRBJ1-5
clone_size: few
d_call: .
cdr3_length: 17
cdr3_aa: CASSPTDSSYSNQPQHF
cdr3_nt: TGTGCCAGTAGTCCCACCGACAGTAGCTATAGCAATCAGCCCCAGCATTTT

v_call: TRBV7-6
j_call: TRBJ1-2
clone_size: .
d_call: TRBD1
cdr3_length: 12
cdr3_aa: CASSGQGYGYTF
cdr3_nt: TGTGCCAGCAGCGGACAGGGATATGGCTACACCTTC

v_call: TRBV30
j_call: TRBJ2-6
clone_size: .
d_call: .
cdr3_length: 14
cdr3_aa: CAWSFRSGANVLTF
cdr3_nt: TGTGCCTGGAGTTTCCGCTCTGGGGCCAACGTCCTGACTTTC

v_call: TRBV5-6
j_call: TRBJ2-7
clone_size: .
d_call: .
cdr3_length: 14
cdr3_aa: CASSLVGAPDEQYF
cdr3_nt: TGTGCCAGCAGCTTGGTGGGGGCCCCCGACGAGCAGTACTTC

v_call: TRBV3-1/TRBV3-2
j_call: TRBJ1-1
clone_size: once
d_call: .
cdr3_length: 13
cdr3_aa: CASSQARDTEAFF
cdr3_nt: TGTGCCAGCAGCCAAGCGCGGGACACTGAAGCTTTCTTT

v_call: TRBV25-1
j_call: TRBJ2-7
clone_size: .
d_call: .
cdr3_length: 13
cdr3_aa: CASGGHRGGEQYF
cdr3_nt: TGTGCCAGCGGGGGACACCGCGGGGGCGAGCAGTACTTC

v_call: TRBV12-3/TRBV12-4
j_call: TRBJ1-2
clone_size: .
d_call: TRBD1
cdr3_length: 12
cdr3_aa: CASGQGVHGYTF
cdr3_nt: TGTGCCAGCGGACAGGGAGTACATGGCTACACCTTC

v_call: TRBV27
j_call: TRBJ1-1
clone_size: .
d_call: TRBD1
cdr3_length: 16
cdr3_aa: CASKGQGHVVNTEAFF
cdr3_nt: TGTGCCAGCAAGGGACAGGGACACGTCGTGAACACTGAAGCTTTCTTT

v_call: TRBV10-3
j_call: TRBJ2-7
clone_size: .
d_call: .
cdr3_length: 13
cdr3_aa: CAIANRDSYEQYF
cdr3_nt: TGTGCCATAGCGAACAGGGATTCCTACGAGCAGTACTTC

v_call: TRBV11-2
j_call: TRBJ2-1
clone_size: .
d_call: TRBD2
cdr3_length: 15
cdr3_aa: CASSFIGASGRSGFF
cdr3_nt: TGTGCCAGCAGCTTCATCGGGGCTAGCGGGAGGTCCGGGTTCTTC

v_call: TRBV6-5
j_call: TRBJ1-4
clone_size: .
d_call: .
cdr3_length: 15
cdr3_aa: CASSGTRITNEKLFF
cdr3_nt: TGTGCCAGCAGCGGGACAAGGATTACTAATGAAAAACTGTTTTTT

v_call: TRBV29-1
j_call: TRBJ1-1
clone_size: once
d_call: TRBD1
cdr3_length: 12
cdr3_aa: CSGGTGNTEAFF
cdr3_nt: TGCAGCGGCGGGACAGGGAACACTGAAGCTTTCTTT

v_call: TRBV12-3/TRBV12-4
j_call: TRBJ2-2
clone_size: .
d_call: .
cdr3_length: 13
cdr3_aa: CASSRAGTGELFF
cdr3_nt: TGTGCCAGCAGCCGGGCGGGCACCGGGGAGCTGTTTTTT